This T cell receptor (beta chain) derives from a study of siplizumab effects on memory and regulatory T cells. Study conclusions and caveats: Naive T cells looked more diverse than memory cells and looked like major alloresponse contributors. The study found that mappable alloreactive CD4+ clones averaged 68.8% Treg-derived with siplizumab and roughly 30% in controls. An assignable phenotype, naive or memory, was missing from roughly 83-96% of proliferating CD4+ or CD8+ clones.

Using immunoSEQ multiplex PCR, the repertoire was profiled, and TCRdb retains in-frame clones only, with some absent. The sample includes some 110,000 clones, approximately 94% of them seen just once. A word on this clone: The antigen remains unidentified.

The origin of this receptor is a human donor in good health. The specimen sequenced was non-Treg CD4+ T cells sorted from blood.

CDR3 DNA: TGTGCCAGCAGCCCCCCACGGGGGGAGTTCTCTGGCTACACCTTC. Its translation: CASSPPRGEFSGYTF. The chain has TRBV5-4 and TRBJ1-2; tentative D call: TRBD1 (5 bases). Germline V gene lookup returns CDR1 SGHNT and CDR2 YYREEE (reference sequence). This CDR3 is 15 amino acids long. Trimming shortened V by 4 bases and J by 7 bases, and 20 bases separated the two germline ends. The full variable domain, its missing parts supplied by reference TRBV5-4 and TRBJ1-2, is ETGVTQSPTHLIKTRGQQVTLRCSSQSGHNTVSWYQQALGQGPQFIFQYYREEENGRGNFPPRFSGLQFPNYSSELNVNALELDDSALYLCASSPPRGEFSGYTFGSGTRLTVV.